Shown below are 22 T cell receptor beta chains from a single sample sequenced in a study of CD8 T cells in ankylosing spondylitis. Study findings and constraints: A motif of roughly eight highly homologous TCR beta variants was seen as apparently characteristic of ankylosing spondylitis blood.

These receptors lack a known antigen. Using its own MiXCR run on the 5' RACE reads, TCRdb lists one record per CDR3 protein. The sample has more than 600,000 distinct CDR3 sequences; around 19% are singletons. Specimen: blood, either unsorted or a sorted T cell fraction (not recorded which). Every receptor here comes from a male donor with ankylosing spondylitis.

The chain combines TRBV6-5 with TRBJ2-3; the D gene is possibly TRBD2 (7 bases). The V and J ends lost 1 base and 5 bases respectively, with 13 bases between them. Germline CDR1 is MNHEY and CDR2 is SVGAGI. The CDR3 contains 15 residues. The CDR3 DNA reads as TGTGCCAGCAGTTACTGGGGGGGGCTTGGAGATACGCAGTATTTT. This gives the protein CASSYWGGLGDTQYF.

The chain carries TRBV6-1 and TRBJ2-1; D is undetermined. Per germline, CDR1 MNHNS and CDR2 SASEGT. V gave up 10 bases and J gave up 6 bases, with 16 bases separating them. The CDR3 extends over 13 amino acids. DNA of the CDR3: TGTGCCACCGTACCCCCGCGTGGCAATGAGCAGTTCTTC. It yields the protein CATVPPRGNEQFF.

The chain uses TRBV6-2 or TRBV6-3 and TRBJ1-5; possibly TRBD1 for D (6 bases). This CDR3 has 12 residues. Germline V lookup: CDR1 MNHEY, CDR2 SVGEGT. V lost 8 bases and J lost 6, with 11 bases in between. The CDR3: CASSEQGQPQHF. Written as DNA, the CDR3 is TGTGCCAGCTCCGAACAGGGTCAGCCCCAGCATTTT.

This clonotype was counted many times. V and J are TRBV2 and TRBJ1-5; a weak D match, TRBD1 (6 bases). This CDR3 spans 13 amino acids. The V gene lost 6 bases and the J gene lost 7 bases, with 13 bases spanning the gap. Germline CDR1 is SNHLY and CDR2 is FYNNEI. The CDR3 nucleotides read TGTGCCAGCAGCACCGACAGGTTCCAGCCCCAGCATTTT. It yields the protein CASSTDRFQPQHF.

The chain's CDR3 is CSVVASNEQFF. In DNA, the CDR3 is TGCAGCGTTGTAGCCAGCAATGAGCAGTTCTTC. V and J are TRBV29-1 and TRBJ2-1, with D unresolved. The CDR3 loop spans 11 amino acids. From germline, CDR1 is SQVTM and CDR2 ANQGSEA. V was trimmed by 4 bases and J by 6 bases, leaving 7 bases between them.

V and J are TRBV11-2 and TRBJ2-3; weak D call: TRBD2 (5 bases). This CDR3 region has 14 residues. Trimming took 0 bases from V and 6 from J, leaving 10 bases between them. Germline V CDR1 and CDR2: SGHAT, FQNNGV. CDR3 bases: TGTGCCAGCAGCTTAGAACTAGTACTTGATACGCAGTATTTT. Amino acids: CASSLELVLDTQYF.

This clonotype occurred many times. V gene TRBV7-2 combines with J gene TRBJ2-1, with unresolved D. Germline V CDR1 and CDR2: SGHTA, FQGNSA. Trimming removed 1 base at V and 2 bases at J, with 9 bases between. The CDR3 consists of 15 residues. CDR3 nucleotides: TGTGCCAGCAGCTTAGTGGCAGAGCCCTACAATGAGCAGTTCTTC. The encoded protein is CASSLVAEPYNEQFF. The complete variable domain, with remaining parts taken from reference TRBV7-2 and TRBJ2-1, reads GAGVSQSPSNKVTEKGKDVELRCDPISGHTALYWYRQSLGQGLEFLIYFQGNSAPDKSGLPSDRFSAERTGGSVSTLTIQRTQQEDSAVYLCASSLVAEPYNEQFFGPGTRLTVL.

This clonotype was picked up one time. This sequence joins TRBV5-5 and TRBJ1-2, with D unresolved. V lost 4 bases to trimming and J lost 8 bases, with 21 bases between them. This CDR3 comprises 15 residues. The germline CDR1 and CDR2 sequences are SGHKS and YYEKEE (reference sequence). The CDR3: CASSPTFAPGGGYTF. The CDR3, as DNA: TGTGCCAGCAGCCCGACCTTCGCACCAGGAGGCGGCTACACCTTC.

The genes are TRBV5-3 and TRBJ2-5; 8 nucleotides line up with TRBD1. TRBV5-3 has ORF status, its function being uncertain. The CDR3 is 16 residues long. V gave up 4 bases and J gave up 4 bases; unmatched junction bases: 12. As DNA, the CDR3 is TGTGCCAGAAGCCATCCCCAACCGGACAGGGTAGAGACCCAGTACTTC. Amino acids: CARSHPQPDRVETQYF.

This clonotype came up many times. This sequence joins TRBV12-3 or TRBV12-4 and TRBJ2-2, with no clear D. The CDR3 sequence is 13 residues long. Deletions cut 5 bases from V and 0 bases from J, with 4 bases between. The CDR3 DNA sequence: TGTGCCAGCAGTCCCCCGAACACCGGGGAGCTGTTTTTT. It yields the protein CASSPPNTGELFF.

The rearrangement uses TRBV19 and TRBJ2-1; TRBD2 matches at 11 bases. Germline CDR1 LNHDA, CDR2 SQIVND (reference sequence). V gave up 6 bases and J gave up 5 bases; unmatched junction bases: 9. The CDR3 sequence is 16 residues long. CDR3 DNA sequence: TGTGCCAGTAGCATAACCGGGACTAGCGGAAACAATGAGCAGTTCTTC. It encodes CASSITGTSGNNEQFF.

This chain uses TRBV20-1 with TRBJ2-5; 8 bases line up with TRBD2. Per germline, CDR1 DFQATT and CDR2 SNEGSKA (reference sequence). V was clipped by 6 bases and J by 2 bases; unmatched bases: 5. The CDR3 runs to 13 residues. The CDR3 DNA reads TGCAGTGCGTGGTTAGCGGGGCAAGAGACCCAGTACTTC. This encodes CSAWLAGQETQYF.

This clonotype was detected a few times. The V gene is TRBV20-1, the J gene TRBJ2-7; 9 bases are shared with TRBD2. This CDR3 is built from 13 residues. Per the germline V gene, CDR1 is DFQATT and CDR2 is SNEGSKA (reference sequence). V lost 7 bases to trimming and J lost 0 bases; unmatched junction nucleotides: 4. As DNA, the CDR3 is TGCAGTGGGACTAGCGCCAACTCCTACGAGCAGTACTTC. Translated: CSGTSANSYEQYF.

This clonotype occurred a few times. The rearrangement joins TRBV24-1 to TRBJ2-3; 7 nucleotides match TRBD1. V dropped 3 bases and J dropped 0; count of bases not matched to a gene: 5. The CDR3 is made up of 16 amino acids. Germline CDR1 and CDR2: KGHDR and SFDVKD. The CDR3: CATSDPQGESTDTQYF. The CDR3, as DNA: TGTGCCACCAGTGATCCCCAGGGGGAGAGCACAGATACGCAGTATTTT.

This clonotype showed up many times. CDR3 bases: TGTGCCAGCAGTTTCGTTGGGCCCACTGAAGCTTTCTTT. It translates to CASSFVGPTEAFF. This rearrangement joins TRBV27 to TRBJ1-1; no reliable D call. The CDR3 is made up of 13 amino acids. CDR1 and CDR2 from the germline V gene are MNHEY and SMNVEV (reference sequence). V lost 3 bases, J lost 4 bases, and 9 bases lay in between.

In its sample, this clonotype was seen a few times. This chain uses TRBV12-3 or TRBV12-4 with TRBJ2-1, with 7 nucleotides matching TRBD2. The CDR3 covers 15 residues. The junction had 6 bases not matched to a gene; V was cut back by 5 bases and J by 2 bases. The CDR3 is CASSPLREAYNEQFF. The CDR3 DNA follows: TGTGCCAGCAGTCCTCTCCGGGAGGCCTACAATGAGCAGTTCTTC.

This clonotype was detected a few times. The V and J genes are TRBV7-2 and TRBJ2-7; 9 nucleotides align to TRBD2. The J segment lost 4 bases and the V segment lost 3 bases, leaving 4 bases of the junction unmatched. Per the germline V gene, CDR1 is SGHTA and CDR2 is FQGNSA. The CDR3 runs to 14 residues. The CDR3 sequence is CASSFASGDYEQYF. In DNA form, the CDR3 reads TGTGCCAGCAGCTTCGCTAGCGGGGATTACGAGCAGTACTTC. Based on the CDR3 plus reference TRBV7-2 and TRBJ2-7, the full variable domain is GAGVSQSPSNKVTEKGKDVELRCDPISGHTALYWYRQSLGQGLEFLIYFQGNSAPDKSGLPSDRFSAERTGGSVSTLTIQRTQQEDSAVYLCASSFASGDYEQYFGPGTRLTVT.

The chain links TRBV20-1 to TRBJ1-6, with D possibly TRBD1 on 5 matching bases. This CDR3 has 13 residues. The V end lost 3 bases, the J end lost 4 bases, and 7 bases lay between the germline ends. Germline loops: CDR1 DFQATT, CDR2 SNEGSKA (reference sequence). The DNA of the CDR3 is TGCAGTGCTAGGGACATTTATAATTCACCCCTCCACTTT. It encodes CSARDIYNSPLHF.

This clonotype turned up a few times. The rearrangement links TRBV24-1 to TRBJ2-1, with D unclear. Germline V gene sequence: CDR1 KGHDR, CDR2 SFDVKD. V lost 3 bases and J lost 0, with 11 bases in between. CDR3 size: 16 residues. The CDR3 sequence: CATSDGLTNSYNEQFF. The CDR3 nucleotides read TGTGCCACCAGTGATGGCTTGACAAACTCCTACAATGAGCAGTTCTTC.

This clonotype was seen a handful of times. CDR3 residues: CASSLDSGDNEQFF. The CDR3 nucleotides are TGTGCCAGCAGCTTAGACAGTGGCGACAATGAGCAGTTCTTC. V and J are TRBV11-2 and TRBJ2-1; D is unresolved. Germline V gene lookup returns CDR1 SGHAT and CDR2 FQNNGV. The ends were cut back, 0 bases at V and 5 bases at J, with 8 bases in the middle. There are 14 residues in the CDR3. Based on the CDR3 plus reference TRBV11-2 and TRBJ2-1, the full variable domain is EAGVAQSPRYKIIEKRQSVAFWCNPISGHATLYWYQQILGQGPKLLIQFQNNGVVDDSQLPKDRFSAERLKGVDSTLKIQPAKLEDSAVYLCASSLDSGDNEQFFGPGTRLTVL.

The DNA for the CDR3 is TGCAGCGTTGAAAGGGTGAGGCTCTCTGGGGCCAACGTCCTGACTTTC. Protein sequence: CSVERVRLSGANVLTF. The V gene is TRBV29-1, the J gene TRBJ2-6, with no clear D. V lost 2 bases and J 0 bases, leaving 11 bases between the germline ends. The CDR3 extends over 16 amino acids. Per the germline V gene, CDR1 is SQVTM and CDR2 is ANQGSEA. Looking up the rest from reference TRBV29-1 and TRBJ2-6 gives the full variable domain: SAVISQKPSRDICQRGTSLTIQCQVDSQVTMMFWYRQQPGQSLTLIATANQGSEATYESGFVIDKFPISRPNLTFSTLTVSNMSPEDSSIYLCSVERVRLSGANVLTFGAGSRLTVL.

The V call is TRBV9, the J call TRBJ1-1; TRBD1 is a possible D gene (6 bases). Trimming cost V 2 bases and J 3 bases, with 11 bases left between them. The CDR3 has 14 residues. The germline V gene encodes CDR1 SGDLS and CDR2 YYNGEE. The CDR3 DNA reads TGTGCCAGCAGCGTGGACCACAGGGACACTGAAGCTTTCTTT. This translates into CASSVDHRDTEAFF.